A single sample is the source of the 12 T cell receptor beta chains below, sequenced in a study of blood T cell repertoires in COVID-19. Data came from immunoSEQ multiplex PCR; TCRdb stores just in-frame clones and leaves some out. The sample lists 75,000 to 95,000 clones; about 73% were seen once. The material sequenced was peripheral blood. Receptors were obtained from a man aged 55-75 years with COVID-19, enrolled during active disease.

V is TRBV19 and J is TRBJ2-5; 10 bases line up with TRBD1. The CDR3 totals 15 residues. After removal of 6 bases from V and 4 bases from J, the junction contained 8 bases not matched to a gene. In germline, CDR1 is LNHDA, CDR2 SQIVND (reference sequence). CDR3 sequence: CASRDLTGGGETQYF. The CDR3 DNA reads TGTGCCAGTAGGGATTTGACAGGGGGCGGAGAGACCCAGTACTTC.

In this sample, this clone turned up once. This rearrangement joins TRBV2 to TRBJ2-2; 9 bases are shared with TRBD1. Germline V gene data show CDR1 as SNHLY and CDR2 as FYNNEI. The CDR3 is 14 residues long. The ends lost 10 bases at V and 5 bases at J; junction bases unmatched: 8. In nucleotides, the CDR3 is TGTGCCACCTCGGGACAGGGCGAGACCGGGGAGCTGTTTTTT. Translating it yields CATSGQGETGELFF.

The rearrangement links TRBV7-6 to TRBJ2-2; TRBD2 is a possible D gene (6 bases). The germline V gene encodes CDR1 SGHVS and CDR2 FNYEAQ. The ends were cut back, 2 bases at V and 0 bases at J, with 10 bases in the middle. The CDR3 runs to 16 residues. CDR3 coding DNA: TGTGCCAGCAGCTTACGGGTAGCGGCGAACACCGGGGAGCTGTTTTTT. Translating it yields CASSLRVAANTGELFF.

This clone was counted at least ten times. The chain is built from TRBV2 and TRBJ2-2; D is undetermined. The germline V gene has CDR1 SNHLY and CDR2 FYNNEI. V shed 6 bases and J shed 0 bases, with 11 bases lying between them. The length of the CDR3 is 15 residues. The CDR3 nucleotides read TGTGCCAGCAGGGGCCTCACGTCGAACACCGGGGAGCTGTTTTTT. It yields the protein CASRGLTSNTGELFF.

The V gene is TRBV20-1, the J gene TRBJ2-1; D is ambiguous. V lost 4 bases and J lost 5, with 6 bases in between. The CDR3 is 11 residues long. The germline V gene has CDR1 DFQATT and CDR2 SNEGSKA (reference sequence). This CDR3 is CSATKNNEQFF. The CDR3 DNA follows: TGCAGTGCTACAAAAAACAATGAGCAGTTCTTC.

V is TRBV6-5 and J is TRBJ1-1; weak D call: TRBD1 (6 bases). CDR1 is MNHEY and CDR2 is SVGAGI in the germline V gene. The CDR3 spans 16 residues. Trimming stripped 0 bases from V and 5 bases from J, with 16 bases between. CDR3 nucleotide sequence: TGTGCCAGCAGTTACTCGGGGGCCGTCCTAAAGACTGAAGCTTTCTTT. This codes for CASSYSGAVLKTEAFF.

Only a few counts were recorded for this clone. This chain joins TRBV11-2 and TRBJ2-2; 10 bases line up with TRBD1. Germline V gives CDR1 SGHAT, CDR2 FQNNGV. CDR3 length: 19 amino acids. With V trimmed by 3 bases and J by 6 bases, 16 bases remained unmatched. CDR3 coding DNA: TGTGCCAGCAGCTTTTCCCCCTACGGTGGACAGGGGGGATCCGGGGAGCTGTTTTTT. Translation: CASSFSPYGGQGGSGELFF.

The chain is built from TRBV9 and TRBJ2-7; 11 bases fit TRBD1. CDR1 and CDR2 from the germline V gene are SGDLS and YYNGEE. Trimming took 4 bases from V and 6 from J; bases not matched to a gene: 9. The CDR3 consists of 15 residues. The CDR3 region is CASSPRPGTGGEQYF. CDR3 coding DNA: TGTGCCAGCAGCCCGCGTCCCGGGACAGGGGGCGAGCAGTACTTC.

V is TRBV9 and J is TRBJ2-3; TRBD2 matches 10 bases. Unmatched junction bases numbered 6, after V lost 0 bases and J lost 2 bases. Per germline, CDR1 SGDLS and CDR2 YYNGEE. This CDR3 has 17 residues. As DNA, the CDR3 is TGTGCCAGCAGCGTAGAAGCTAGCGGGGGACCCACAGATACGCAGTATTTT. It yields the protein CASSVEASGGPTDTQYF.

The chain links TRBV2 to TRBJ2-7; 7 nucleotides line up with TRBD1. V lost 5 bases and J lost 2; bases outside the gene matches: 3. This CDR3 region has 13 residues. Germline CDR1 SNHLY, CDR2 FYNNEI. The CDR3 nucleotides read TGTGCCAGCAGTTGGGACAGAGCCTACGAGCAGTACTTC. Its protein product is CASSWDRAYEQYF.

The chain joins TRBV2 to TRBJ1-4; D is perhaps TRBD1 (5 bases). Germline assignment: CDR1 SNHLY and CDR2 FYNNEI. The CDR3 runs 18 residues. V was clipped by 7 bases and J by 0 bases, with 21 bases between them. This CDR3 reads CASNGQMTVIATNEKLFF. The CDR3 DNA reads TGTGCCAGCAATGGTCAGATGACAGTAATTGCAACTAATGAAAAACTGTTTTTT.

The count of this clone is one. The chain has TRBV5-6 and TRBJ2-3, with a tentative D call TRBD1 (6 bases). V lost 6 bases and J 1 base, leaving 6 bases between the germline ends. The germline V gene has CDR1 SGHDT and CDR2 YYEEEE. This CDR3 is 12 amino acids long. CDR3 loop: CASNRGTDTQYF. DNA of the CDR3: TGTGCCAGCAACAGGGGCACAGATACGCAGTATTTT. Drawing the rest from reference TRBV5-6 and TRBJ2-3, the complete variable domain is DAGVTQSPTHLIKTRGQQVTLRCSPKSGHDTVSWYQQALGQGPQFIFQYYEEEERQRGNFPDRFSGHQFPNYSSELNVNALLLGDSALYLCASNRGTDTQYFGPGTRLTVL.